The 16 T cell receptor beta chains below come from one sample, sequenced in a study of CD8+CD57+ T cells in acquired aplastic anemia. TCR beta VDJ combinations and CDR3 sequences were profiled from genomic DNA. MiXCR, applied by TCRdb to the reads, yields one record per CDR3 protein. The table records just over 400,000 distinct CDR3 sequences, about 70% of them present only once. The sample consisted of sorted CD4+, CD8+, or CD8+CD57+ T cells (not recorded which) from PBMCs. All receptors derive from a human donor in good health, serving as a control.

V is TRBV7-8 and J is TRBJ1-5; 7 nucleotides agree with TRBD1. CDR3 length: 17 residues. The trim removed 4 bases at V and 7 bases at J, leaving 16 bases unmatched. CDR1 SGHVS and CDR2 FQNEAQ come from the germline V gene. The CDR3 loop is CASSSPLTTGDEQPQHF. The CDR3 bases are TGTGCCAGCAGCTCCCCCCTCACAACAGGGGACGAACAGCCCCAGCATTTT.

As for this clonotype: In this CDR3 the conserved last residue, phenylalanine or tryptophan, is missing, so a read error is likely. The DNA is left out, because the CDR3 cannot be placed on it with certainty; the CDR3 is given as TCRdb lists it. The gene calls are TRBV2 and TRBJ1-6. CDR1 is SNHLY and CDR2 is FYNNEI in the germline V gene. The CDR3 has 16 residues if both end residues are counted. The CDR3 loop reads CASNGICSYNDQFFGP.

This clonotype was counted at least ten times. The chain carries TRBV7-9 and TRBJ1-1, with no clear D. Germline CDR1 and CDR2: SEHNR and FQNEAQ (reference sequence). V shed 2 bases and J shed 4 bases, with 5 bases lying between them. The CDR3 totals 12 residues. The CDR3 bases are TGTGCCAGCAGCTTATGGAGCACTGAAGCTTTCTTT. Translated: CASSLWSTEAFF. The variable domain in full, completed from reference TRBV7-9 and TRBJ1-1, reads DTGVSQNPRHKITKRGQNVTFRCDPISEHNRLYWYRQTLGQGPEFLTYFQNEAQLEKSRLLSDRFSAERPKGSFSTLEIQRTEQGDSAMYLCASSLWSTEAFFGQGTRLTVV.

The rearrangement uses TRBV2 and TRBJ2-7, with D possibly matching TRBD1 (5 bases). V was trimmed by 7 bases and J by 5 bases, leaving 15 bases between them. CDR1 is SNHLY and CDR2 is FYNNEI in the germline V gene. This CDR3 contains 13 residues. The CDR3 loop reads CASTESRGNEQYV. CDR3 DNA: TGTGCCAGCACAGAAAGTAGGGGCAACGAGCAGTACGTC.

The V and J genes are TRBV5-4 and TRBJ1-1; D remains ambiguous. The germline V and J ends were trimmed by 0 bases and 5 bases, with 8 bases remaining between them. Germline-derived CDR1 and CDR2 are SGHNT and YYREEE (reference sequence). CDR3 length: 13 amino acids. CDR3 loop: CASSLVSETEAFF. CDR3 bases: TGTGCCAGCAGCTTGGTTTCGGAAACTGAAGCTTTCTTT.

This clonotype was recorded at least ten times. This chain links TRBV9 with TRBJ2-2; 16 positions match TRBD2. Trimming at V came to 4 bases and at J to 8 bases, leaving 8 bases not matched to a gene. The germline V gene encodes CDR1 SGDLS and CDR2 YYNGEE. The CDR3 runs 17 residues. CDR3 protein: CASSKGTSGGASGELFF. Written as DNA, the CDR3 is TGTGCCAGCAGCAAAGGGACTAGCGGGGGGGCATCGGGGGAGCTGTTTTTT.

This sequence joins TRBV7-2 and TRBJ2-7, with TRBD1 matching over 7 bases. Germline V gene sequence: CDR1 SGHTA, CDR2 FQGNSA. The CDR3 is 14 residues long. The trim removed 5 bases at V and 2 bases at J, leaving 6 bases unmatched. The CDR3 nucleotides are TGTGCCAGCAGCCAAGCCGGACAGGCCTACGAGCAGTACTTC. As protein: CASSQAGQAYEQYF.

The V gene is TRBV12-3 or TRBV12-4, the J gene TRBJ2-5; D gene ambiguous. The CDR3 runs to 17 residues. The V end was cut by 8 bases, the J end by 4 bases, with 26 bases between. CDR3 in amino acids: CASGMGTGMGWGETQYF. The CDR3 nucleotides are TGTGCCAGCGGGATGGGAACTGGGATGGGGTGGGGAGAGACCCAGTACTTC.

This chain connects TRBV5-5 to TRBJ2-7; D possibly uses TRBD1 or TRBD2 (5 bases each). The CDR3 is 15 amino acids. Germline V gene lookup returns CDR1 SGHKS and CDR2 YYEKEE (reference sequence). The V end was cut by 2 bases, the J end by 6 bases, with 18 bases between. CDR3 nucleotides: TGTGCCAGCAGCTTAGTTCCGGTACAAGGGACCGAGCAGTACTTC. This sequence encodes CASSLVPVQGTEQYF.

In this sample, this clonotype turned up many times. The chain links TRBV30 to TRBJ1-1, with TRBD1 matching over 9 bases. V dropped 5 bases and J dropped 0; count of bases not matched to a gene: 7. Germline-derived CDR1 and CDR2 are GTSNPN and SVGIG (reference sequence). The CDR3 is 15 residues long. CDR3: CAWSMDRGLNTEAFF. In nucleotides, the CDR3 is TGTGCCTGGTCGATGGACAGGGGATTGAACACTGAAGCTTTCTTT.

To note about this clonotype: A single base separates this from a much larger clone, so it may be a read error. The chain joins TRBV19 to TRBJ1-5; no reliable D call. The CDR3 runs 14 residues. Per germline, CDR1 LNHDA and CDR2 SQIVND (reference sequence). V was pared by 11 bases and J by 1 base, with 15 bases between. CDR3 DNA: TGTGCCTGGGGTGTAGGGCACAGCAATCAGCCCCAGCATTTT. Translated: CAWGVGHSNQPQHF.

At least ten counts were recorded for this clonotype. The gene calls are TRBV5-8 and TRBJ2-1, with D hard to call. The CDR3 consists of 12 residues. Per germline, CDR1 SGHTS and CDR2 YDEGEE. Trimming took off 4 bases at V and 7 bases at J, with 9 bases between the two ends. CDR3 nucleotide sequence: TGTGCCAGCAGCCGAATGGGGAATGAGCAGTTCTTC. The encoded protein is CASSRMGNEQFF. Combining the CDR3 with reference TRBV5-8 and TRBJ2-1 gives the whole variable domain EAGVTQSPTHLIKTRGQQATLRCSPISGHTSVYWYQQALGLGLQFLLWYDEGEERNRGNFPPRFSGRQFPNYSSELNVNALELEDSALYLCASSRMGNEQFFGPGTRLTVL.

V is TRBV10-1 and J is TRBJ2-7; the match to TRBD1 covers 8 bases. Germline CDR1 and CDR2: WNHNN and SYGVQD (reference sequence). The CDR3 runs to 17 residues. Trimming at V came to 6 bases and at J to 1 base, leaving 14 bases not matched to a gene. CDR3 residues: CASRRIPRTGRSYEQYF. In nucleotides, the CDR3 is TGCGCCAGCAGGCGAATACCGAGGACAGGGCGTTCCTACGAGCAGTACTTC.

The table lists this clonotype with a few counts. This chain connects TRBV4-3 to TRBJ2-3, with TRBD2 identical over 9 bases. V was pared by 1 base and J by 1 base, with 12 bases of the junction left unmatched. The CDR3 sequence is 19 residues long. Germline assignment: CDR1 LGHNA and CDR2 YSLEER. The CDR3 nucleotides read TGCGCCAGCAGCCAAGGGTCCCTCGGCGGGGGGGGAGGCACAGATACGCAGTATTTT. It specifies CASSQGSLGGGGGTDTQYF.

This chain uses TRBV27 with TRBJ1-1; 10 positions match TRBD1. With V trimmed by 5 bases and J by 5 bases, 14 bases remained unmatched. CDR1 and CDR2 (germline): MNHEY, SMNVEV (reference sequence). This CDR3 spans 17 amino acids. The DNA for the CDR3 is TGTGCCAGCAGTCCTGGGACAGGGGAGGGGGTAGGGACTGAAGCTTTCTTT. Translation gives CASSPGTGEGVGTEAFF.

This clonotype was observed at least ten times. This rearrangement joins TRBV12-3 or TRBV12-4 to TRBJ2-2; 11 nucleotides match TRBD1. The V gene end was trimmed by 7 bases and the J gene end by 5 bases; junction bases not matched to a gene: 9. This CDR3 is built from 16 residues. CDR3 loop: CASTYRDRGVTGELFF. The CDR3 region has the DNA TGTGCCAGCACCTACCGGGACAGGGGGGTGACCGGGGAGCTGTTTTTT.